This T cell receptor (beta chain) was sequenced for a study of shared clonotypes between healthy human individuals (dated by TCRdb to the early 2020s). Some background on the complete study: A couple of women and a few men aged 18 to 49 years were included in the cohort. The study deeply sequenced blood TCR repertoires of about 5 healthy adults to estimate repertoire size and the extent of clonotype sharing between individuals. Different laboratories and diverse techniques were used to prepare libraries and sequence TCR repertoires, to increase sequencing depth and limit assay-specific biases. Each donor's leukapheresis produced roughly between roughly 0.94 and 9.5 billion PBMCs. For each donor, three plates each were used for CD4 naive and CD4 memory, two plates were used for CD8 naive, and one plate was used for CD8 memory. What the study reported, not specific to this receptor: Based on pairwise subsampling, the degree of clonotype sharing among donors was expected to be affected by sequencing depth. When four donors were compared, the shared fraction of clonotypes was about 5% for naive CD4, around 4% for naive CD8, 2.3% for memory CD4, and 0.35% to 0.4% for memory CD8. Compared with non-shared clonotypes, clonotypes shared by all four sorted-subset donors had higher generation probabilities. Sampling was restricted to blood, and TCR repertoires in tissues likely differ from the TCR repertoires found in blood. Naive subsets generally had larger estimated clonotype richness than memory subsets did. Incomplete sequencing was indicated by rarefaction of sorted-subset datasets, despite the large sequencing depth. Because the study included a small number of donors, the genetic and exposure-history diversity represented was limited.

Donors were healthy HIV-negative adults with no recently reported acute infections or vaccinations. Only Caucasian adults living in Nashville, Tennessee, USA were represented among the donors. The CD8 memory samples were a combination of magnetically selected CD45RO+ cells and CCR7-negative CD45RA+ effector memory (TemRA) cells. After blood collection by leukapheresis, PBMCs were isolated using Ficoll-Histopaque density gradient centrifugation and then cryopreserved in the vapor phase of liquid nitrogen. Analytical flow cytometry was used to check the purity and quantity of every magnetically sorted T cell population. From each sorted fraction, genomic DNA was isolated and quantified by UV absorbance on a Nanodrop 2000c. TCR CDR3 regions were amplified from genomic DNA by multiplex PCR using the deep immunoSEQ assay. Extracted genomic DNA from each cell subset was distributed evenly across all wells of several immunoSEQ 96-well plates, and each plate was treated as a replicate. Each replicate PCR for sorted subsets received around 200 ng genomic DNA, equal to roughly 33,000 T cell genomes. The purified libraries were quantified using a Qubit 3.0 fluorometer, sized with a Bioanalyzer 2100, and then quantified again using the KAPA Library Quantification kit. A separate single-read 150-cycle Illumina NextSeq 550 flow cell was used to sequence each immunoSEQ 96-well plate. Per the original workflow: Because only junctional sequences without quality scores were contained in the immunoSEQ output, filtering matching that applied to full-length reads could not be performed. Sequences were annotated with PyIR, a Python wrapper for IgBLAST v1.9, using IMGT germline references to assign V/J genes and CDR3. Reads were removed for weak V/J assignments (E-value above 1e-6), missing CDR3, stop codons, out-of-frame junctions, or ambiguous translated residues. V3J clonotypes were defined as sequences sharing the same inferred V gene, J gene, and CDR3 amino acid sequence. The percentage overlap between two repertoires was calculated by dividing the number of shared unique clonotypes by the size of the smaller repertoire. Repertoire richness was assessed with RTK rarefaction, the Chao1 estimator, and Recon v2.1 estimates of unobserved clonotypes. Generation probabilities were computed with OLGA for all TCRbeta clonotypes obtained by the gDNA method from a few donors. TCRdb holds this immuneACCESS table with in-frame rearrangements only. Some clones are missing; in checked studies, unresolved V genes explain under half, and the rest has no known cause. That table supplies the V and J calls and clone size; D and trimming were determined from the DNA. The sample table records about 690,000 clones; around 91% of these occur just once. The top ten clones comprise about 34% of the sample.

About this clone itself: Its antigen specificity is not known. No much larger clone exists at a distance of one base, and base qualities are not known.

The germline V gene provides CDR1 MGHRA and CDR2 YSYEKL. V and J lose 4 bases and 4 bases, and a span of 22 bases separates them. The CDR3 has 17 amino acids, counting the end cysteine and phenylalanine. Only CDR3 DNA remains: 51 bases, in frame from the first base. Recombination linked TRBV4-1 to TRBJ1-1; 5 matching bases give a weak D call of TRBD1. The receptor was derived from a man aged 18 to 30 in good health. Some clones in this sample may be carry-over from other donors' samples. The sample consisted of memory CD8+ T cells from PBMCs. Read against the paper, the sample's cell subset or site label means: CD45RO+ cells pooled with CCR7-negative TemRA cells. The CDR3 reads as follows: CASSPLMGRVAGTEAFF. At the DNA level, the sequence is TGCGCCAGCAGCCCCCTGATGGGACGGGTCGCGGGCACTGAAGCTTTCTTT.